This T cell receptor beta chain was recorded in a study of T cell clones after liver transplantation. The overall study: Without induction therapy, subjects received standard immunosuppression until 12-24 months post-transplant. Samples came pre-transplant, pre-randomization before withdrawal, and post-randomization after withdrawal ended. Regarding the study as a whole: In 5 of 8 subjects, circulating graft-donor-reactive CD4 TCRbeta sequences fell significantly after transplant.

As to this clone: The antigen remains undetermined.

The assay was immunoSEQ multiplex PCR, and TCRdb's table has in-frame clones only and misses some. The table includes about 47,000 clones, 80% to 90% detected once. The CDR3 totals 13 residues. Germline V lookup: CDR1 SGHVS, CDR2 FQNEAQ. The J segment lost 8 bases and the V segment lost 5 bases, leaving 6 bases of the junction unmatched. This chain connects TRBV7-8 to TRBJ2-1; 7 positions agree with TRBD2. Sequenced material: CD8+ T cells from blood, taken 12 months after liver transplant. This TCR was sampled from a human patient who received a liver transplant. Some T cells may arise from the graft donor. For the CDR3, the DNA is TGTGCCAGCAGCGCCGGGAGGTTGGATGAGCAGTTCTTC. This sequence encodes CASSAGRLDEQFF.